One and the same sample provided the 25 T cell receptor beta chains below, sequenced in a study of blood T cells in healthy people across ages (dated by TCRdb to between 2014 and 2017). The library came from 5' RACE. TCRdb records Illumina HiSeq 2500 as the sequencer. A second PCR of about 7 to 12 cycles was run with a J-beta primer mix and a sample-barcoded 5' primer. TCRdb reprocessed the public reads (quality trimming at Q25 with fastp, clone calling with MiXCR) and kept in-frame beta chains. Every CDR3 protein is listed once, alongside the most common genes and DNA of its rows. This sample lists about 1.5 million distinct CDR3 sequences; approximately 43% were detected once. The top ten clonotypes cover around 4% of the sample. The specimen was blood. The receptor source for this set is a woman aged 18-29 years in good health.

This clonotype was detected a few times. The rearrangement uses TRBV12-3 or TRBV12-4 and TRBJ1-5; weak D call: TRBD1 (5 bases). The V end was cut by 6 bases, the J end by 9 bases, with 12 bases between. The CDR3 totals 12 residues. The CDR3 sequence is CASRAGLRPQHF. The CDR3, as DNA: TGTGCCAGCAGGGCAGGGTTACGGCCCCAGCATTTT.

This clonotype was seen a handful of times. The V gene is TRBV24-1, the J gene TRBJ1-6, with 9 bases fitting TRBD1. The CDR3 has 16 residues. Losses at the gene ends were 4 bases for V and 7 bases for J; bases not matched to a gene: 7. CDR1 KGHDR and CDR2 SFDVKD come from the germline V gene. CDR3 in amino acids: CATSEYPGQGNSPLHF. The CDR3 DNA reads TGTGCCACCAGTGAGTACCCGGGACAGGGCAATTCACCCCTCCACTTT.

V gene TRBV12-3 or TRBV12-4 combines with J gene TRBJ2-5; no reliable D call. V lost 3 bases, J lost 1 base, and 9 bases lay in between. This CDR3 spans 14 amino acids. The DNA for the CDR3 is TGTGCCAGCAGTTTTGGCCGGTCCCAAGAGACCCAGTACTTC. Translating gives CASSFGRSQETQYF.

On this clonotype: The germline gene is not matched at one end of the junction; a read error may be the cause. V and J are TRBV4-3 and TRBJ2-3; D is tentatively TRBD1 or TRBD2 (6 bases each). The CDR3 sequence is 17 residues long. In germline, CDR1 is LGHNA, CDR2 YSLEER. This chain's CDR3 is CTSSQELNGGPSDTQYF. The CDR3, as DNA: TGCACCAGCAGCCAAGAATTGAATGGGGGGCCATCAGATACGCAGTATTTT.

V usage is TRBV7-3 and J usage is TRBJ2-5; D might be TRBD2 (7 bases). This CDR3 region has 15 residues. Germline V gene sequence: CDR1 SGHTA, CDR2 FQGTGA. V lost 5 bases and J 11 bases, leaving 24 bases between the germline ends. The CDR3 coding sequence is TGTGCCAGCAGCGCGCTAGAACGGGTAGGGGGGGAGCAGTACTTC. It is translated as CASSALERVGGEQYF.

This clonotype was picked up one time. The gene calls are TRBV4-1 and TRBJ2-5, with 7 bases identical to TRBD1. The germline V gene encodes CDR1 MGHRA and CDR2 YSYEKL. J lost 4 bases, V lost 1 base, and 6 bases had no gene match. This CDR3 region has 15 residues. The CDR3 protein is CASSQVWDSTETQYF. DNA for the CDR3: TGCGCCAGCAGCCAAGTTTGGGACAGCACAGAGACCCAGTACTTC.

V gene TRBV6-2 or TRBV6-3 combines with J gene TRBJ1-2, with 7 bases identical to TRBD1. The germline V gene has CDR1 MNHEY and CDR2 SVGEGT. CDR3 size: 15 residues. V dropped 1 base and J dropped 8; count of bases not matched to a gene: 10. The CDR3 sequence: CASSYYSRQGAGYTF. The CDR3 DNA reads TGTGCCAGCAGTTACTACAGTCGACAGGGAGCAGGCTACACCTTC.

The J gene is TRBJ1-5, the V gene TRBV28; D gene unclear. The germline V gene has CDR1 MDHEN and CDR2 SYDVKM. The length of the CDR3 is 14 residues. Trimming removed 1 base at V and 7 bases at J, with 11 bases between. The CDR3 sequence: CASSLLLPRQPQHF. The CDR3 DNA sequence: TGTGCCAGCAGTTTATTATTGCCCAGGCAGCCCCAGCATTTT.

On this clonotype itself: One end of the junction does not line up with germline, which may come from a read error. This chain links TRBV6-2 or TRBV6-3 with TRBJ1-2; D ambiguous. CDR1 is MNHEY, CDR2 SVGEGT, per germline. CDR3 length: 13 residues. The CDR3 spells CVSSYPGDYGYTF. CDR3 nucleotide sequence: TGTGTCAGCAGTTACCCTGGCGACTATGGCTACACCTTC.

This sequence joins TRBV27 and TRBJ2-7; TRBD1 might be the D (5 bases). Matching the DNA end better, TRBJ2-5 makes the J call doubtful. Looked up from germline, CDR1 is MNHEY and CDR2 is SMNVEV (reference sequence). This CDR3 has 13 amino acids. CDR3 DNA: TGTGCCAGCAGTGATAGGGGTGTCGAGACCCAGTACTTC. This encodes CASSDRGVETQYF.

CDR3 sequence (DNA): TGCGCCAGCAGCATCCTGACAGGGGTCAGCACAGATACGCAGTATTTT. Amino acids: CASSILTGVSTDTQYF. This chain links TRBV5-1 with TRBJ2-3; 8 nucleotides agree with TRBD1. This CDR3 spans 16 amino acids. V lost 4 bases to trimming and J lost 0 bases; unmatched junction nucleotides: 7. Germline V gene lookup returns CDR1 SGHRS and CDR2 YFSETQ. Combining the CDR3 with reference TRBV5-1 and TRBJ2-3 gives the whole variable domain KAGVTQTPRYLIKTRGQQVTLSCSPISGHRSVSWYQQTPGQGLQFLFEYFSETQRNKGNFPGRFSGRQFSNSRSEMNVSTLELGDSALYLCASSILTGVSTDTQYFGPGTRLTVL.

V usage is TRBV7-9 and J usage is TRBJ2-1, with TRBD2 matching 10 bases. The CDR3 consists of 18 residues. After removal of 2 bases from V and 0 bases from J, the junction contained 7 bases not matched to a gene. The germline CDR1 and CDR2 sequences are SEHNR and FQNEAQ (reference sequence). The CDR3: CASSLRRLAGDSYNEQFF. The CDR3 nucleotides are TGTGCCAGCAGCTTAAGGCGGCTAGCGGGGGACTCCTACAATGAGCAGTTCTTC.

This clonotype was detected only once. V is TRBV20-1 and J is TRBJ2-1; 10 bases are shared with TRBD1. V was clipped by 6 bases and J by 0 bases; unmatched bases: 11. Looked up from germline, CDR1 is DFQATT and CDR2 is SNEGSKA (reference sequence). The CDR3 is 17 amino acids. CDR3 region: CSAGGQGKGVSYNEQFF. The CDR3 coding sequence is TGCAGTGCCGGGGGACAGGGGAAGGGGGTCTCCTACAATGAGCAGTTCTTC.

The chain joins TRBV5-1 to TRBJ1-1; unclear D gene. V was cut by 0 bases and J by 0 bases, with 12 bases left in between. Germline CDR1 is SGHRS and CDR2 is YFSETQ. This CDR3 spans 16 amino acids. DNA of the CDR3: TGCGCCAGCAGCTTGGGGTTTAGTTCCATGAACACTGAAGCTTTCTTT. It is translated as CASSLGFSSMNTEAFF.

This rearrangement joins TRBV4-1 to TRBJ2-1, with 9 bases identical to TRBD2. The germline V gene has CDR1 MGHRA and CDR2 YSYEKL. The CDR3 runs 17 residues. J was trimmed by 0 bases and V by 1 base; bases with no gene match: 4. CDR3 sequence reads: CASSQGIAGVSYNEQFF. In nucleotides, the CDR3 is TGCGCCAGCAGCCAAGGAATAGCGGGAGTCTCCTACAATGAGCAGTTCTTC.

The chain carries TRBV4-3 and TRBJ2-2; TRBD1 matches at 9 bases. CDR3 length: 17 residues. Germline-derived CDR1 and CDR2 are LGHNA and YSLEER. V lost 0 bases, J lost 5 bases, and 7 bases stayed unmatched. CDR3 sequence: CASSQDQTGGYTGELFF. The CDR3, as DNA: TGCGCCAGCAGCCAAGATCAAACAGGGGGCTATACCGGGGAGCTGTTTTTT.

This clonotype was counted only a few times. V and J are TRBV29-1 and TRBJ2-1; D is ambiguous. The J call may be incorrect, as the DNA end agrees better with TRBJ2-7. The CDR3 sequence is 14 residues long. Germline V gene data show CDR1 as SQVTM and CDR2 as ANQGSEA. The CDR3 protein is CSVNLLSSYNEQYF. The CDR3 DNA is TGCAGCGTTAACCTCCTGAGCTCCTACAATGAGCAGTACTTC.

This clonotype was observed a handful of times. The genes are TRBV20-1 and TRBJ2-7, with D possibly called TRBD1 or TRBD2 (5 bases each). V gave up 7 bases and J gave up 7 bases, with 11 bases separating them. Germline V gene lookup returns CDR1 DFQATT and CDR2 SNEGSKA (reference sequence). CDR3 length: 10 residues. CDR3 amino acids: CSVGEREQYF. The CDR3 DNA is TGCAGTGTGGGGGAGCGTGAGCAGTACTTC.

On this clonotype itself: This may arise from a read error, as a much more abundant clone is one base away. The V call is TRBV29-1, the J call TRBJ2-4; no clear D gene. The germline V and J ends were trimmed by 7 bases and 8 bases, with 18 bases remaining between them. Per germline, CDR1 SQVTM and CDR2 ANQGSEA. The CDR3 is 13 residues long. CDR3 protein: CSAKRPGEDIQYF. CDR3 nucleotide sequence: TGCAGCGCGAAAAGACCAGGAGAAGACATTCAGTACTTC.

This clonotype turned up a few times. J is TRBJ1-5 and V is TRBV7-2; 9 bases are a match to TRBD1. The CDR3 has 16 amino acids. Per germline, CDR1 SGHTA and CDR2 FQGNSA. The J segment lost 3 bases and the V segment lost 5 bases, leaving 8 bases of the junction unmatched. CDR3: CASSLTGTGINQPQHF. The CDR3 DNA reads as TGTGCCAGCAGCCTTACCGGGACAGGGATCAATCAGCCCCAGCATTTT. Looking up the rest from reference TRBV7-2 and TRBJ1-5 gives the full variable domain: GAGVSQSPSNKVTEKGKDVELRCDPISGHTALYWYRQSLGQGLEFLIYFQGNSAPDKSGLPSDRFSAERTGGSVSTLTIQRTQQEDSAVYLCASSLTGTGINQPQHFGDGTRLSIL.

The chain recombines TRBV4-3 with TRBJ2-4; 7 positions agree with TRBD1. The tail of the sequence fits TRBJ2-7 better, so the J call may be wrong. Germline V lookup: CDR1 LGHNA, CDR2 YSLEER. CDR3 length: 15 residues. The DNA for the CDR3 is TGCGCCAGCAGCCAAAGGAGACAGGGTTTCGGCGAGCAGTACTTC. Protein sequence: CASSQRRQGFGEQYF.

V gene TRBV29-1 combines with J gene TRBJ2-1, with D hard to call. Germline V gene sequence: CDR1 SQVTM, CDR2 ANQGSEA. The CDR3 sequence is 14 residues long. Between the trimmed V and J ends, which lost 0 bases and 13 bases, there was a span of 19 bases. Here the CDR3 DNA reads TGCAGCGTTGAAGAAGGCTACATCACCGAGACCCAGTTCTTC. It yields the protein CSVEEGYITETQFF.

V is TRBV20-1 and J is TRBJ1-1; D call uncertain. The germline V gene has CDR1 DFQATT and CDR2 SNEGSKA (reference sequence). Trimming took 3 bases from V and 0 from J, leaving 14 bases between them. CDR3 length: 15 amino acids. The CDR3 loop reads CSARSRINMNTEAFF. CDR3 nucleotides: TGCAGTGCTAGGAGCCGGATTAACATGAACACTGAAGCTTTCTTT.

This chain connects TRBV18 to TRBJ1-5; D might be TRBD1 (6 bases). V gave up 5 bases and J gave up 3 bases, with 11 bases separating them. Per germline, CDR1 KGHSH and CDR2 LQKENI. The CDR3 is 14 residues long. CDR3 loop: CASSSDSTNQPQHF. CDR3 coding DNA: TGTGCCAGCTCATCGGACAGTACCAATCAGCCCCAGCATTTT.

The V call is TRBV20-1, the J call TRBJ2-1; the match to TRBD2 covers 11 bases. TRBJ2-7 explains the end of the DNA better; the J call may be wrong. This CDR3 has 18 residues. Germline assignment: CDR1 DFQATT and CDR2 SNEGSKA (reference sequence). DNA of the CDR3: TGCAGTGCTAGGGCCCTAGCGGGAGGCACCAGCTCCTACAATGAGCAGTACTTC. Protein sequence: CSARALAGGTSSYNEQYF.